This T cell receptor (beta chain) originates from a study of T cell repertoires in cytomegalovirus infection. For the study at large: Recently described HLA-C-restricted plus well-studied HLA-B-restricted CMV epitopes were used. Public TCR beta signatures indicated both CMV infection and matching HLA type. Study-wide results and caveats: HLA-C-restricted, CMV-specific TCR beta clonotypes were dominant ex vivo.

From germline, CDR1 is MNHEY and CDR2 SVGAGI. This CDR3 comprises 15 residues. The junction had 12 bases not matched to a gene; V was cut back by 6 bases and J by 10 bases. With respect to this clonotype: As yet, its antigen is unknown.

TCRdb passed the reads through MiXCR, listing each CDR3 protein once. The table records 650,000 to 900,000 distinct CDR3 sequences, about 31% of them present only once. J is TRBJ2-1 and V is TRBV6-5, with 10 nucleotides matching TRBD2. This sample comprised cultured CD8+ T cells from PBMCs, obtained from culture after CMV antigen stimulation. The TCR comes from a human donor in good health (CMV status not recorded). Some clones in this sample may be carry-over from other donors' samples. The CDR3 is CASSLSSGGAAEQFF. The CDR3 nucleotides are TGTGCCAGCAGCCTCTCAAGCGGGGGGGCCGCCGAGCAGTTCTTC.